This T cell receptor beta chain was captured by sequencing in a study of CD8+CD57+ T cells in acquired aplastic anemia. Study in general: Quantities of DNA derived from sorted CD4+ and CD8+ cells averaged around 3 ug. Healthy-donor CD4+ cells averaged approximately 10 million reads.

Both TCR beta VDJ combination and CDR3 sequence profiling were carried out. Genomic DNA was the template for this profiling. TCRdb processed the reads anew with MiXCR; each CDR3 protein has one entry. The sample consists of about 420,000 distinct CDR3 sequences, about two thirds of them appearing once. Germline CDR1 is ENHRY and CDR2 is SYGVKD. The CDR3 runs 16 residues. Findings and limits, study-wide: In CD8+ cells, Simpson's diversity showed no significant difference between patients and controls. Overlap between patients and controls comprised 25 to 30 CD8+ CDR3 sequences.

About this clonotype itself: Its target is not known. Germline and junction disagree at one end, which may indicate a read error.

The sequenced sample consisted of sorted CD4+, CD8+, or CD8+CD57+ T cells (not recorded which) from PBMCs. The chain combines TRBV10-3 with TRBJ2-3, with D hard to call. The clonotype originates from a human donor in good health, serving as a control. The CDR3 nucleotides are TGTGCCATCAGTGAGTCGACCGTTCTTGCCAAAAATACTCAGTATTTT. This sequence encodes CAISESTVLAKNTQYF.